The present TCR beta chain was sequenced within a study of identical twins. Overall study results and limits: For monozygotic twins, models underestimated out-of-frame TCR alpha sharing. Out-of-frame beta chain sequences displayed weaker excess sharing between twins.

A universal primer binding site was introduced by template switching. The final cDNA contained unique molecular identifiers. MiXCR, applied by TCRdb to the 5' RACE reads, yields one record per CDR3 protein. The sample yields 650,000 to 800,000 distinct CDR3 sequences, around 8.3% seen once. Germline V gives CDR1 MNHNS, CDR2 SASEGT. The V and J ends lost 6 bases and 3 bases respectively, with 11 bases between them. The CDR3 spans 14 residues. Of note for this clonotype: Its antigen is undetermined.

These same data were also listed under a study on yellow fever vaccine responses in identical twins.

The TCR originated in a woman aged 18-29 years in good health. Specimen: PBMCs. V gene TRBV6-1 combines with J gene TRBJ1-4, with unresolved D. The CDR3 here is CASRKDGPNEKLFF. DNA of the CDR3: TGTGCCAGCAGAAAGGACGGTCCTAATGAAAAACTGTTTTTT.